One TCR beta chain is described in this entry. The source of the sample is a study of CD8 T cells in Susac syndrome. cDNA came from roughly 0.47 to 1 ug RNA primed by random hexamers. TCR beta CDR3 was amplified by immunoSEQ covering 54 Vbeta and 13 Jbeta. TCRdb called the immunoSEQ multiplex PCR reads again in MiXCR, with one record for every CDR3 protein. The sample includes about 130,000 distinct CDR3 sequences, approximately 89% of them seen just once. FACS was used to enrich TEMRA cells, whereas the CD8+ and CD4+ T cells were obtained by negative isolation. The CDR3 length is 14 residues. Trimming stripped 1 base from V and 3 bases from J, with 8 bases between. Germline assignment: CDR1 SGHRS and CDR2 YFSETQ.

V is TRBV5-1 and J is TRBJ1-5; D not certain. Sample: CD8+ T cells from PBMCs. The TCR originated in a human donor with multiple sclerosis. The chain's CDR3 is CASSLRRHNQPQHF. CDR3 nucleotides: TGCGCCAGCAGCTTGCGCAGACACAATCAGCCCCAGCATTTT.